The entry below gives a single T cell receptor (beta chain) sequence along with its context. Its ends do not fully match the called genes, so a read error is possible. The CDR3 is made up of 13 amino acids. Germline V gene sequence: CDR1 SSHAT, CDR2 FNYEAQ (reference sequence). The data belong to a study of OX40 agonist ivuxolimab in advanced cancers. Only in-frame clones appear in the TCRdb table, and some are missing; sequencing was by immunoSEQ multiplex PCR. Here the sample spans about 55,000 clones, about 84% being singletons. The rearrangement uses TRBV7-7 and TRBJ1-1; D remains unclear. The sequenced sample was CD4+ or CD8+ T cells sorted from blood, obtained in a trial of the OX40 agonist ivuxolimab. This TCR came from an adult with an advanced solid tumor such as melanoma, head and neck, liver or kidney cancer. The CDR3: CASSLEWDTEAFF. In DNA, the CDR3 is TGTGCTAGCAGCTTAGAATGGGACACTGAAGCTTTCTTT.